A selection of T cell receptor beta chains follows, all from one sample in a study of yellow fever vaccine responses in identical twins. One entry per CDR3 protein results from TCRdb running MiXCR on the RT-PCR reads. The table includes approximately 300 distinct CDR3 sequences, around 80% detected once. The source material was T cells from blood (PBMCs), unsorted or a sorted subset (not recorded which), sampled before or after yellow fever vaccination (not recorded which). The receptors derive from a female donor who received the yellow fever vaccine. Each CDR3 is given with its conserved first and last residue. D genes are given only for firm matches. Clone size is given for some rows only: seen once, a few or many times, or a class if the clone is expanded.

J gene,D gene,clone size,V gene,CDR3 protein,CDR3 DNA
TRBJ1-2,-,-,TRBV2,CASSEKFSGDGYTF,TGTGCCAGCAGTGAGAAGTTTTCGGGGGATGGCTACACCTTC
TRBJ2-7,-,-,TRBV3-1,CASSQRDEQYF,TGTGCCAGCAGTCAAAGGGACGAGCAGTACTTC
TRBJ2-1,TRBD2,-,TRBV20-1,CSANSGRTPNEQFF,TGCAGTGCTAATAGCGGGAGAACGCCCAATGAGCAGTTCTTC
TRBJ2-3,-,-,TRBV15,CATSSGGGADTQYF,TGTGCCACCAGCAGCGGAGGGGGGGCAGATACGCAGTATTTT
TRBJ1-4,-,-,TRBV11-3,CASSLGARTNEKLFF,TGTGCCAGCAGCTTAGGGGCCAGAACTAATGAAAAACTGTTTTTT
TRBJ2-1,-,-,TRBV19,CASSYGAYNEQFF,TGTGCCAGTTCCTACGGGGCCTACAATGAGCAGTTCTTC
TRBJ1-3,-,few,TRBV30,CAWSDRNTIYF,TGTGCCTGGAGTGACAGAAACACCATATATTTT
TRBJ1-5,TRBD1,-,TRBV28,CASSRQGASNQPQHF,TGTGCCAGCAGTCGACAGGGGGCTAGCAATCAGCCCCAGCATTTT
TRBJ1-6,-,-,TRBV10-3,CAISEGLGGKSPLHF,TGTGCCATCAGTGAGGGTCTAGGTGGGAAATCACCCCTCCACTTT
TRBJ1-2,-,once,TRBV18,CASSPRPYDYGYTF,TGTGCCAGCTCACCTAGGCCCTACGACTATGGCTACACCTTC
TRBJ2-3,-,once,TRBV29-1,CSVDSGSTDTQYF,TGCAGCGTTGACAGCGGGAGCACAGATACGCAGTATTTT
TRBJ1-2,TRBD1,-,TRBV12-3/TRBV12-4,CASSPRTGYGYTF,TGTGCCAGCAGTCCCCGGACAGGGTATGGCTACACCTTC
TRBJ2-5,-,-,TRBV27,CASSLLPQETQYF,TGTGCCAGCAGTTTATTACCCCAAGAGACCCAGTACTTC
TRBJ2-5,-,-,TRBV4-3,CASSKNRKETQYF,TGCGCCAGCAGCAAGAATAGAAAAGAGACCCAGTACTTC